The next 28 T cell receptor beta chains were all read from a single sample in a study of CD8+CD57+ T cells in acquired aplastic anemia. TCR beta VDJ and CDR3 were profiled, and genomic DNA was the template. TCRdb processed the reads anew with MiXCR; each CDR3 protein has one entry. The repertoire holds 310,000 or so distinct CDR3 sequences, with 56% as singletons. The patients chosen for sequencing had shown expansion of CD8+CD57+ cells (detected by flow cytometry). Sequencing used sorted CD4+, CD8+, or CD8+CD57+ T cells (not recorded which) from PBMCs. The receptors originated from a human donor with aplastic anemia.

J is TRBJ2-5 and V is TRBV7-9, with TRBD2 identical over 7 bases. The trim removed 8 bases at V and 2 bases at J, leaving 2 bases unmatched. Germline loops: CDR1 SEHNR, CDR2 FQNEAQ (reference sequence). CDR3 length equals 12 residues. In DNA, the CDR3 is TGTGCCAGCCGCGGGGGACAAGAGACCCAGTACTTC. Residues: CASRGGQETQYF. The whole variable domain, remainder taken from reference TRBV7-9 and TRBJ2-5, is DTGVSQNPRHKITKRGQNVTFRCDPISEHNRLYWYRQTLGQGPEFLTYFQNEAQLEKSRLLSDRFSAERPKGSFSTLEIQRTEQGDSAMYLCASRGGQETQYFGPGTRLLVL.

The chain is built from TRBV4-1 and TRBJ2-7; possibly TRBD2 for D (5 bases). CDR1 and CDR2 (germline): MGHRA, YSYEKL. V dropped 4 bases and J dropped 1 base, with 14 bases sitting between them. The CDR3 is made up of 15 amino acids. Here the CDR3 reads CASSLEAGLSYEQYF. CDR3 nucleotides: TGCGCCAGCAGCCTAGAGGCGGGCCTGTCCTACGAGCAGTACTTC.

This rearrangement joins TRBV25-1 to TRBJ1-5; D not resolved. Germline V gene data show CDR1 as MGHDK and CDR2 as SYGVNS. Trimming stripped 8 bases from V and 3 bases from J, with 5 bases between. The length of the CDR3 is 11 residues. The CDR3 loop is CASGNNQPQHF. CDR3 bases: TGTGCCAGCGGCAACAATCAGCCCCAGCATTTT.

The chain uses TRBV7-9 and TRBJ2-1; D is perhaps TRBD2 (5 bases). The CDR3 runs 15 residues. Trimming left V 2 bases short and J 10 bases short, with 18 bases between. Germline lookup yields CDR1 SEHNR and CDR2 FQNEAQ (reference sequence). CDR3: CASSLLRSGYAEQFF. Written as DNA, the CDR3 is TGTGCCAGCAGCTTATTACGGTCGGGATATGCGGAGCAGTTCTTC.

A remark on this clonotype: Germline is not matched at one junction end, which may reflect a read error. The genes are TRBV19 and TRBJ2-1, with TRBD2 matching over 7 bases. The CDR3 totals 15 residues. Germline values: CDR1 LNHDA, CDR2 SQIVND (reference sequence). In DNA, the CDR3 is TGTGCCAGTAGTAGCGGGAGTGGGAACTACAATGGGCAGTTCTTC. Amino acids: CASSSGSGNYNGQFF.

CDR3 sequence reads: CATSDLGTGTRNQPQHF. The CDR3 DNA sequence: TGTGCCACCAGTGATTTAGGGACAGGGACGCGCAATCAGCCCCAGCATTTT. The chain couples TRBV24-1 to TRBJ1-5; 9 bases match TRBD1. V lost 1 base, J lost 2 bases, and 5 bases stayed unmatched. Germline V gene sequence: CDR1 KGHDR, CDR2 SFDVKD. The length of the CDR3 is 17 residues.

There are many counts of this clonotype. This rearrangement joins TRBV9 to TRBJ1-1, with a weak D call TRBD1 (5 bases). This CDR3 comprises 17 residues. Trimming pared 4 bases from V and 4 bases from J, leaving 23 bases between. Looked up from germline, CDR1 is SGDLS and CDR2 is YYNGEE. The DNA of the CDR3 is TGTGCCAGCAGCTCCCAAGGGACCGAGGAGAGTGTCACTGAAGCTTTCTTT. Translation gives CASSSQGTEESVTEAFF.

This clonotype occurred a few times. This chain joins TRBV20-1 and TRBJ2-3; D perhaps matches TRBD1 (5 bases). Trimming removed 0 bases at V and 4 bases at J, with 17 bases between. CDR1 DFQATT and CDR2 SNEGSKA come from the germline V gene (reference sequence). The CDR3 is 16 amino acids. Written as DNA, the CDR3 is TGCAGTGCTAGAGAGGGGCCTGCCAAGGGCGCAGATACGCAGTATTTT. As protein: CSAREGPAKGADTQYF.

This clonotype has just one count. V is TRBV19 and J is TRBJ2-1; possibly TRBD1 for D (6 bases). V lost 4 bases to trimming and J lost 3 bases, with 13 bases between them. This CDR3 comprises 15 residues. Germline V gene sequence: CDR1 LNHDA, CDR2 SQIVND (reference sequence). The CDR3 protein is CASSRGGVRYNEQFF. The DNA of the CDR3 is TGTGCCAGTAGTAGAGGGGGAGTACGCTACAATGAGCAGTTCTTC.

In this sample, this clonotype turned up a few times. The rearrangement links TRBV20-1 to TRBJ1-6; TRBD1 might be the D (6 bases). The CDR3 consists of 13 residues. V shed 6 bases and J shed 9 bases, with 15 bases lying between them. Germline lookup yields CDR1 DFQATT and CDR2 SNEGSKA (reference sequence). This CDR3 is CSAPGVSGSPLHF. The CDR3 DNA is TGCAGTGCACCAGGGGTTAGCGGTTCACCCCTCCACTTT.

This clonotype has just one count. The chain is built from TRBV7-6 and TRBJ2-3; no clear D. The CDR3 loop spans 15 amino acids. Germline V gene data show CDR1 as SGHVS and CDR2 as FNYEAQ. V lost 5 bases, J lost 6 bases, and 18 bases lay in between. CDR3 residues: CASSPPGGSRDTQYF. In DNA form, the CDR3 reads TGTGCCAGCAGCCCCCCGGGTGGGTCGCGGGATACGCAGTATTTT.

This clonotype came up many times. The rearrangement uses TRBV15 and TRBJ2-1; TRBD2 agrees at 10 bases. CDR1 and CDR2 from the germline V gene are LNHNV and YYDKDF (reference sequence). CDR3 length: 15 amino acids. J was trimmed by 8 bases and V by 1 base; bases with no gene match: 5. The CDR3 reads CATSRALAGAYEQFF. The CDR3 nucleotides read TGTGCCACCAGCAGAGCGCTAGCGGGAGCATATGAGCAGTTCTTC.

This sequence joins TRBV15 and TRBJ2-7; tentatively, D is TRBD1 (5 bases). V was clipped by 8 bases and J by 3 bases, with 17 bases between them. CDR3 length: 14 residues. Germline V CDR1 and CDR2: LNHNV, YYDKDF (reference sequence). CDR3 region: CATSPTASGYEQYF. Written as DNA, the CDR3 is TGTGCCACCTCCCCGACAGCGTCGGGCTACGAGCAGTACTTC.

This clonotype was found once. The gene calls are TRBV5-1 and TRBJ1-1; the D gene is possibly TRBD1 (5 bases). V was trimmed by 0 bases and J by 4 bases, leaving 16 bases between them. Looked up from germline, CDR1 is SGHRS and CDR2 is YFSETQ. The CDR3 is 16 residues long. CDR3 nucleotides: TGCGCCAGCAGCTTGGGGGCCGGGGCGGGGAGCACTGAAGCTTTCTTT. Translating gives CASSLGAGAGSTEAFF.

The chain recombines TRBV3-1 with TRBJ1-1, with TRBD1 identical over 8 bases. The germline V gene encodes CDR1 LGHDT and CDR2 YNNKEL (reference sequence). The CDR3 length is 14 residues. V trimming: 8 bases; J trimming: 1 base; junction bases outside the gene matches: 6. The CDR3 reads CASGVQGGNTEAFF. The CDR3 bases are TGTGCCAGCGGCGTACAGGGGGGGAACACTGAAGCTTTCTTT.

V gene TRBV25-1 combines with J gene TRBJ2-1, with 8 bases that match TRBD2. The trim removed 2 bases at V and 10 bases at J, leaving 10 bases unmatched. Germline V gene lookup returns CDR1 MGHDK and CDR2 SYGVNS. The length of the CDR3 is 15 residues. The CDR3 protein is CASSEGSSASGEQFF. The CDR3 region has the DNA TGTGCCAGCAGTGAAGGTAGTTCCGCTAGCGGGGAGCAGTTCTTC.

J is TRBJ2-7 and V is TRBV20-1; 7 positions match TRBD1. Trimming at V came to 4 bases and at J to 0 bases, leaving 6 bases not matched to a gene. Germline lookup yields CDR1 DFQATT and CDR2 SNEGSKA (reference sequence). This CDR3 contains 14 residues. The CDR3 region has the DNA TGCAGTGCTACCCGGACAGGTTTCTCCTACGAGCAGTACTTC. This sequence encodes CSATRTGFSYEQYF.

At least ten counts were recorded for this clonotype. The chain recombines TRBV29-1 with TRBJ2-7; TRBD2 matches at 7 bases. CDR1 SQVTM and CDR2 ANQGSEA come from the germline V gene. The ends lost 8 bases at V and 0 bases at J; junction bases unmatched: 4. The CDR3 runs 12 residues. The CDR3 loop reads CSTRESSYEQYF. DNA for the CDR3: TGCAGCACGCGGGAGTCCTCCTACGAGCAGTACTTC.

The gene calls are TRBV7-9 and TRBJ1-6; D is uncertain. The CDR3 has 14 amino acids. Germline V gene sequence: CDR1 SEHNR, CDR2 FQNEAQ (reference sequence). The ends were cut back, 1 base at V and 5 bases at J, with 6 bases in the middle. Here the CDR3 reads CASSLDSNNSPLHF. The CDR3, as DNA: TGTGCCAGCAGCTTAGACAGCAATAATTCACCCCTCCACTTT.

With regard to this clonotype: One end of the junction is discordant with germline, which a read error may explain. The CDR3 DNA is TGTGCCAACAGTTTGTTTGGGGCAACTAATGAAAAACTGTTTTTT. It codes for CANSLFGATNEKLFF. The rearrangement links TRBV27 to TRBJ1-4; D not resolved. Germline values: CDR1 MNHEY, CDR2 SMNVEV (reference sequence). This CDR3 has 15 amino acids.

The chain combines TRBV9 with TRBJ2-7, with D perhaps matching TRBD1 or TRBD2 (5 bases each). The germline CDR1 and CDR2 sequences are SGDLS and YYNGEE. The V and J ends lost 2 bases and 5 bases respectively, with 17 bases between them. CDR3 length: 15 amino acids. CDR3 DNA: TGTGCCAGCAGCGTTCAGGGTTTGAGGGAAAACGAGCAGTACTTC. Its protein product is CASSVQGLRENEQYF.

The chain uses TRBV25-1 and TRBJ1-2; the D is unclear. Looked up from germline, CDR1 is MGHDK and CDR2 is SYGVNS. The CDR3 loop spans 15 amino acids. Trimming pared 6 bases from V and 1 base from J, leaving 15 bases between. CDR3 bases: TGTGCCAGCAGCTTCCTAGGCGGTTTTAACTATGGCTACACCTTC. Translated, it gives CASSFLGGFNYGYTF.

This clonotype was found a few times. The V and J genes are TRBV7-2 and TRBJ2-5; TRBD2 aligns across 8 bases. The CDR3 has 14 amino acids. The junction had 4 bases not matched to a gene; V was cut back by 5 bases and J by 2 bases. Germline CDR1 SGHTA, CDR2 FQGNSA. In nucleotides, the CDR3 is TGTGCCAGCAGCCGTGCGGGGGGTCAAGAGACCCAGTACTTC. Its translation: CASSRAGGQETQYF.

This chain uses TRBV12-3 or TRBV12-4 with TRBJ2-3, with D perhaps TRBD2 (5 bases). Trimming removed 6 bases from V and 6 bases from J, with 13 bases in between. This CDR3 is 13 amino acids long. The CDR3 is CASRGFRRDTQYF. CDR3 in DNA: TGTGCCAGCAGGGGCTTCCGGAGGGATACGCAGTATTTT.

In its sample, this clonotype was seen many times. V usage is TRBV2 and J usage is TRBJ2-7; 8 bases match TRBD2. The ends lost 6 bases at V and 3 bases at J; junction bases unmatched: 4. The CDR3 has 13 residues. Germline V gene data show CDR1 as SNHLY and CDR2 as FYNNEI. The CDR3 is CASRLAESYEQYF. Here the CDR3 DNA reads TGTGCCAGCAGACTAGCGGAAAGCTACGAGCAGTACTTC. Variable domain in full (rest from reference TRBV2 and TRBJ2-7): EPEVTQTPSHQVTQMGQEVILRCVPISNHLYFYWYRQILGQKVEFLVSFYNNEISEKSEIFDDQFSVERPDGSNFTLKIRSTKLEDSAMYFCASRLAESYEQYFGPGTRLTVT.

As for this clonotype: The junction and the germline gene differ at one end; a read error may be behind it. V gene TRBV9 combines with J gene TRBJ2-3; TRBD2 agrees at 10 bases. Germline V lookup: CDR1 SGDLS, CDR2 YYNGEE. The CDR3 has 16 amino acids. The CDR3 loop reads CASTLLAGVGTGTQYF. The CDR3 nucleotides are TGTGCCAGCACCTTGCTAGCGGGAGTGGGCACAGGTACGCAGTATTTT.

This clonotype was counted many times. The DNA is omitted, as the CDR3 cannot be located on it reliably, and the CDR3 follows TCRdb's listing. The rearrangement uses TRBV6-5 and TRBJ2-4; the table's D call, TRBD1, was not checked against the DNA. Germline V lookup: CDR1 MNHEY, CDR2 SVGAGI. Termini included, the CDR3 measures 17 amino acids. CDR3 amino acids: CASSYGGVGTGISRWYF.

The sample holds a few counts of this clonotype. This chain joins TRBV10-2 and TRBJ1-1; 7 bases agree with TRBD1. Germline loops: CDR1 WSHSY, CDR2 SAAADI. The ends lost 4 bases at V and 6 bases at J; junction bases unmatched: 11. The CDR3 runs to 15 residues. The CDR3 DNA reads as TGCGCCAGCAGTGTCAACGGACAGGCGTTCGCTGAAGCTTTCTTT. Amino acid sequence: CASSVNGQAFAEAFF.